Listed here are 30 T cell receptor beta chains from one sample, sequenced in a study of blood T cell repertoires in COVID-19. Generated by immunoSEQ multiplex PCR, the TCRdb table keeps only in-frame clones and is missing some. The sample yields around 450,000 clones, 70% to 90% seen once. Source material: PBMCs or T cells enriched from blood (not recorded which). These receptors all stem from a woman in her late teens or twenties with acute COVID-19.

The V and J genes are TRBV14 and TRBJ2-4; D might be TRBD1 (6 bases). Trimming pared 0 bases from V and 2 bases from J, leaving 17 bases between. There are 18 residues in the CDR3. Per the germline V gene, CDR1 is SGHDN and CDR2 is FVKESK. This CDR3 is CASSQDSRGRGSKNIQYF. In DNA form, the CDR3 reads TGTGCCAGCAGCCAAGATTCCAGGGGTAGAGGATCCAAAAACATTCAGTACTTC. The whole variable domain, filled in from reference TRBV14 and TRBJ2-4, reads EAGVTQFPSHSVIEKGQTVTLRCDPISGHDNLYWYRRVMGKEIKFLLHFVKESKQDESGMPNNRFLAERTGGTYSTLKVQPAELEDSGVYFCASSQDSRGRGSKNIQYFGAGTRLSVL.

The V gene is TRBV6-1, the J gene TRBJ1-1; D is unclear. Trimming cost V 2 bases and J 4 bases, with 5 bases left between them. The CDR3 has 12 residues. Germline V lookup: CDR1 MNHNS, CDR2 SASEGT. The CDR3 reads CASSELRTEAFF. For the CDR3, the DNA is TGTGCCAGCAGTGAACTCCGCACTGAAGCTTTCTTT.

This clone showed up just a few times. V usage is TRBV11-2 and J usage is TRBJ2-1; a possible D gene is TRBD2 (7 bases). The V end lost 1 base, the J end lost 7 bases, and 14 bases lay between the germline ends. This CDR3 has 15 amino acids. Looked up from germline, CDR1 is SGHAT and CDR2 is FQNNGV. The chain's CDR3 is CASSLGLGRGNEQFF. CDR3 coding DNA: TGTGCCAGCAGCTTAGGACTAGGGAGGGGGAATGAGCAGTTCTTC.

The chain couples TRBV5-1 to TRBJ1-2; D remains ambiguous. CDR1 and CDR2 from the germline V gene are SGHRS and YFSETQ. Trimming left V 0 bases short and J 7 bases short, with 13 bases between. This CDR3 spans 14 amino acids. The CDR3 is CASSLAGVVFGYTF. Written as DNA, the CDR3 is TGCGCCAGCAGCTTGGCAGGCGTCGTGTTTGGCTACACCTTC.

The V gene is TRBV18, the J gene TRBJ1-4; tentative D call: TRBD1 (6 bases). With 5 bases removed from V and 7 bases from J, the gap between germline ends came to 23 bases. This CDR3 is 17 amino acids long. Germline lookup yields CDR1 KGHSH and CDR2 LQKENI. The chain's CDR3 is CASSALLRTVVGEKLFF. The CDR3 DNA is TGTGCCAGCTCAGCCTTATTACGGACAGTGGTTGGTGAAAAACTGTTTTTT.

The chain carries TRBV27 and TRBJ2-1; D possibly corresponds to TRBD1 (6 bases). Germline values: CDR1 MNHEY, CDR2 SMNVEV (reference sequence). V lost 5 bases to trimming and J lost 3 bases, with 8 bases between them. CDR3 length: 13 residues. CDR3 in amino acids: CASSPDSYNEQFF. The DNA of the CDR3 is TGTGCCAGCAGTCCGGACAGCTACAATGAGCAGTTCTTC.

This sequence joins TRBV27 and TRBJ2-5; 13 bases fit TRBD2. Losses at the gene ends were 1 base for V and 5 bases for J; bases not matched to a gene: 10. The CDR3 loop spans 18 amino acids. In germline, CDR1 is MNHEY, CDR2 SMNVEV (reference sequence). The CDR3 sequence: CASSLFPRPTSGGETQYF. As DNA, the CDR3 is TGTGCCAGCAGTTTATTTCCCCGCCCGACTAGCGGGGGGGAGACCCAGTACTTC.

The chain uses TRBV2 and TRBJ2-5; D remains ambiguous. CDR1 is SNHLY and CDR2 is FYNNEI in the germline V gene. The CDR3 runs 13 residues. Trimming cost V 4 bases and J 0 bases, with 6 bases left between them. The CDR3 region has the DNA TGTGCCAGCAGTGGGGCATACCAAGAGACCCAGTACTTC. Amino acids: CASSGAYQETQYF.

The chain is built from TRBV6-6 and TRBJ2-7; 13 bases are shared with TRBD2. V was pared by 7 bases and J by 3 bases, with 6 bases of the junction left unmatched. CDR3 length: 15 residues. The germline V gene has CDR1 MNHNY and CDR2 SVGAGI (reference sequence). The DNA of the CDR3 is TGTGCCAGCACCGGACTAGCGGGAGACCACTACGAGCAGTACTTC. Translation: CASTGLAGDHYEQYF.

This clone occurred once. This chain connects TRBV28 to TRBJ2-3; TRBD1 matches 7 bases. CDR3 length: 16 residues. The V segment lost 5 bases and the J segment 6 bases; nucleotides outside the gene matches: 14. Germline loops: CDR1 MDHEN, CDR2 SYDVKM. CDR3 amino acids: CASSLPPGQKGDTQYF. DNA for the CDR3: TGTGCCAGCAGTCTTCCCCCGGGACAGAAGGGGGATACGCAGTATTTT.

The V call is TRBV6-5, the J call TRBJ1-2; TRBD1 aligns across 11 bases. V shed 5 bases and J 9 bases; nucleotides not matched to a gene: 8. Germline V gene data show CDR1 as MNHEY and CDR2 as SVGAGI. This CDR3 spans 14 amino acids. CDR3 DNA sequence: TGTGCCAGCAGTCTCTTGGGACAGGGGGATCGCTACACCTTC. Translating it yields CASSLLGQGDRYTF.

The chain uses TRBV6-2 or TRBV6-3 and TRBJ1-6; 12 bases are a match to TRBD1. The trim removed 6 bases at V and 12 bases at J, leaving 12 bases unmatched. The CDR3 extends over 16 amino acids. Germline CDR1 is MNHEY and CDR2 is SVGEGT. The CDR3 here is CASSDGPGTGGLPLHF. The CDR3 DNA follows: TGTGCCAGCAGCGACGGACCCGGGACAGGGGGCCTACCCCTCCACTTT.

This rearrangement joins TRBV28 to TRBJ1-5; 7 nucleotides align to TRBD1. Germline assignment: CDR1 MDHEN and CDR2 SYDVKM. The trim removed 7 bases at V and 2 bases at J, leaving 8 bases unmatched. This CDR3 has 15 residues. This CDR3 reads CASNKDRSGNQPQHF. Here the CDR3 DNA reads TGTGCCAGCAATAAGGACAGGTCGGGCAATCAGCCCCAGCATTTT.

The CDR3 nucleotides read TGCAGCGTTGAACTCCAAGGAGGTTCACCCCTCCACTTT. Its translation: CSVELQGGSPLHF. This rearrangement joins TRBV29-1 to TRBJ1-6, with no clear D. V lost 2 bases and J 9 bases, leaving 11 bases between the germline ends. CDR1 and CDR2 (germline): SQVTM, ANQGSEA. CDR3 size: 13 residues.

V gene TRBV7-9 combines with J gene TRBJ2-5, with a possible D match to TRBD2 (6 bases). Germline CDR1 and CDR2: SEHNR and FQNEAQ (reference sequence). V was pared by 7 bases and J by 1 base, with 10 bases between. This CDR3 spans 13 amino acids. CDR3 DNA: TGTGCCAGCAAAGCGGGCCCCCAAGAGACCCAGTACTTC. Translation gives CASKAGPQETQYF.

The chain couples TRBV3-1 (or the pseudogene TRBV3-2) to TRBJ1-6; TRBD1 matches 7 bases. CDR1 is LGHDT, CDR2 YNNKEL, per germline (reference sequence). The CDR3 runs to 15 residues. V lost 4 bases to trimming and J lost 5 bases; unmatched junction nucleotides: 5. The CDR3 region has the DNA TGTGCCAGCAGCCCCCGACAGGGCGATAATTCACCCCTCCACTTT. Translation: CASSPRQGDNSPLHF.

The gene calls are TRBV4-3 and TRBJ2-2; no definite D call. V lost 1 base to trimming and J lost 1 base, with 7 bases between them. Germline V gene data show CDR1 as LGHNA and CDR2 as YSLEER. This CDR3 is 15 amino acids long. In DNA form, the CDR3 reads TGCGCCAGCAGCCAAGGTCTAGAGAACACCGGGGAGCTGTTTTTT. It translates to CASSQGLENTGELFF.

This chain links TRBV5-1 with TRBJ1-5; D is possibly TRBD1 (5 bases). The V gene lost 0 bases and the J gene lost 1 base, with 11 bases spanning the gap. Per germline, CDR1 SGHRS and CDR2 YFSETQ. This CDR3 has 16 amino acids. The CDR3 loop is CASSLGGPGSNQPQHF. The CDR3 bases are TGCGCCAGCAGCTTGGGGGGCCCGGGCAGCAATCAGCCCCAGCATTTT.

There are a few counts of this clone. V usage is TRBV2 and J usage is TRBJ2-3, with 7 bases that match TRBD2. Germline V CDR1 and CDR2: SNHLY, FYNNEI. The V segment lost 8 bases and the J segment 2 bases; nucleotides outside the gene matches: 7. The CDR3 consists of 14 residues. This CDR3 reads CASLERDFTDTQYF. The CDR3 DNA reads TGTGCCAGCTTAGAGCGGGATTTCACAGATACGCAGTATTTT.

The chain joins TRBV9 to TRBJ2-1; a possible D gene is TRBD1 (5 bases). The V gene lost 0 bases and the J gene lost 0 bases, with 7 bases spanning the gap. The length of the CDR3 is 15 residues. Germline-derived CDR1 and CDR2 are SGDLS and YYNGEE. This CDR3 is CASSVEQASYNEQFF. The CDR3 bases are TGTGCCAGCAGCGTAGAACAGGCCTCCTACAATGAGCAGTTCTTC.

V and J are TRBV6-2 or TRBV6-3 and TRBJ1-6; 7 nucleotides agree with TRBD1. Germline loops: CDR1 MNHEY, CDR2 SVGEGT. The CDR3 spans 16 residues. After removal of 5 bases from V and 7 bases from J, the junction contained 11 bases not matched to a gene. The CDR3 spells CASSIVSGQQNSPLHF. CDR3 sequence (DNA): TGTGCCAGCAGTATCGTATCGGGACAGCAAAATTCACCCCTCCACTTT.

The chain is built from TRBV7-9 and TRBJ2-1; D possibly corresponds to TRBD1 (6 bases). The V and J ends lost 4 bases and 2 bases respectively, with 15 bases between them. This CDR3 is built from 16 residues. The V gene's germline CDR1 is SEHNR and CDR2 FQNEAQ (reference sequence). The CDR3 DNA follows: TGTGCCAGCAGCTGGGAAACCAGGGGAACCTACAATGAGCAGTTCTTC. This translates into CASSWETRGTYNEQFF.

The CDR3 nucleotides are TGTGCCAGCAGCCCGATGGCCGGGACAGGGGTCTACGAGCAGTACTTC. Translating it yields CASSPMAGTGVYEQYF. This chain uses TRBV11-1 with TRBJ2-7; 10 bases fit TRBD1. Germline V gene lookup returns CDR1 SGHAT and CDR2 FQDESV (reference sequence). The V segment lost 5 bases and the J segment 3 bases; nucleotides outside the gene matches: 10. The CDR3 consists of 16 residues.

Here the CDR3 DNA reads TGTGCCAGCAGTTTTGCGGGGTACGAGCAGTACTTC. It specifies CASSFAGYEQYF. This chain connects TRBV28 to TRBJ2-7; D is perhaps TRBD2 (6 bases). Germline CDR1 MDHEN, CDR2 SYDVKM. Trimming pared 3 bases from V and 4 bases from J, leaving 7 bases between. This CDR3 contains 12 residues.

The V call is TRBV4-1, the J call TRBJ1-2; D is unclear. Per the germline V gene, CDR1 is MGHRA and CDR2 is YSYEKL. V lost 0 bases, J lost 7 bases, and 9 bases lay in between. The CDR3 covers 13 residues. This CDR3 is CASSQDMRAGYTF. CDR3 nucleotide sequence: TGCGCCAGCAGCCAAGATATGCGGGCTGGCTACACCTTC.

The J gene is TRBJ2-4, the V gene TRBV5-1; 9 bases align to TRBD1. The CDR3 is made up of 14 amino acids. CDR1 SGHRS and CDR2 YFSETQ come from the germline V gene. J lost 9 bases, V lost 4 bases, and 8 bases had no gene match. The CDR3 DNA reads TGCGCCAGCAGCCAGGGACAGGGCGTAATCATTCAGTACTTC. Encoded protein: CASSQGQGVIIQYF.

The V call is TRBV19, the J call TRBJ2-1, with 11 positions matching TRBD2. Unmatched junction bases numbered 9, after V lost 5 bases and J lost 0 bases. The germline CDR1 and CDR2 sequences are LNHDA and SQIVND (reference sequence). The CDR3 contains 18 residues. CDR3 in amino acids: CASSPTSGEIISYNEQFF. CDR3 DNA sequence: TGTGCCAGTAGTCCGACTAGCGGGGAAATTATCTCCTACAATGAGCAGTTCTTC.

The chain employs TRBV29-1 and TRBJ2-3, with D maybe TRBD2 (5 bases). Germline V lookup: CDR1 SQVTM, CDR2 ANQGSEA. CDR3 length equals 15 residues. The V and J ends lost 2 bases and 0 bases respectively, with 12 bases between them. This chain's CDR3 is CSVERVGESTDTQYF. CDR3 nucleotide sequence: TGCAGCGTTGAACGCGTCGGGGAAAGCACAGATACGCAGTATTTT.

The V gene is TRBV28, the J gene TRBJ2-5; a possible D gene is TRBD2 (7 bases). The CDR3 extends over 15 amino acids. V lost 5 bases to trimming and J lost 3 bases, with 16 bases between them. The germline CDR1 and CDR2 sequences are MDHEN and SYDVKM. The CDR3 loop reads CASSERGGGKETQYF. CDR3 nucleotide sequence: TGTGCCAGCAGTGAGCGAGGGGGGGGCAAAGAGACCCAGTACTTC. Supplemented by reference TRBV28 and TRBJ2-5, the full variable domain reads DVKVTQSSRYLVKRTGEKVFLECVQDMDHENMFWYRQDPGLGLRLIYFSYDVKMKEKGDIPEGYSVSREKKERFSLILESASTNQTSMYLCASSERGGGKETQYFGPGTRLLVL.

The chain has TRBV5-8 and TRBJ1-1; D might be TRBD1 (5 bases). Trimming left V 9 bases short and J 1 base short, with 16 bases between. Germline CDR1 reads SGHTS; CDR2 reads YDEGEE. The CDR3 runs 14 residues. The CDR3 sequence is CATQRGYGNTEAFF. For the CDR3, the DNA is TGTGCCACCCAACGGGGGTATGGGAACACTGAAGCTTTCTTT.